Detailed here is one T cell receptor beta chain. The table lists this clone with a few counts. Its antigen is currently not known. No clone much larger than this one lies a single base away; base qualities are absent. This sample was included in a study of beta chain features in type 1 diabetes (dated by TCRdb to between 2017 and 2018). As for the study more broadly: Mean age, gender distribution, total cell number and subset yield were not different between patients and healthy donors. Across all samples, 90 million to 130 million sorted cells were examined, and cell number per subset correlated strongly with RNA yield. In the study, recently diagnosed type 1 diabetes patients and matched healthy donors were compared on the TCRB repertoires of their sorted circulating CD4+ T cell subsets. Naive and central memory subsets were obtained from all 30 or so donors, but regulatory and stem cell-like memory subsets were isolated from only 8 patients and roughly 8 healthy donors. The research as a whole found: Only small numbers of individuals were included in the HLA sub-analyses, which left unresolved whether HLA type had any influence on TCRB rearrangement. A moderate but significant shortening of TCRB CDR3 length was observed in type 1 diabetes patients in all four CD4+ subsets. PCR might favor shorter templates, but patient and control samples were amplified and corrected together, so any skew would affect both groups equally. Naive, central memory and regulatory TCRB repertoires appeared to be more similar among patients than among healthy donors. At VDJ recombination sites, patients with type 1 diabetes made fewer insertions and deleted more nucleotides, a pattern implying thymic rearrangement abnormalities. Because cDNA rather than genomic DNA was sequenced, highly expressing activated cells could have been over-represented, although no difference in activation and CD3 levels was found between groups.

The entire amount of isolated RNA was reverse transcribed using the High Capacity cDNA Reverse Transcription Kit, so the sequenced TCRB transcripts were expressed ones. Deep immunoSEQ sequencing was performed on naive, central memory and regulatory T cell samples, with an average of roughly 4 million total reads per sample. After sorted cells were lysed in RLT buffer, RNA was extracted with DNase-treated RNeasy Micro or Mini kits, with the choice depending on cell number. Each cell subset was processed separately to prevent cross-contamination, with patient and healthy donor samples processed together. The immunoSEQ multiplex PCR was used to amplify TCRB sequences from cDNA, yielding 87-bp fragments that span the CDR3 region. Amplicons were sequenced on the Illumina HiSeq platform. From the authors' description of their analysis: Synthetic template baselines were used to correct PCR bias computationally, reads within Hamming distance 2 were collapsed, and singletons that could not be merged were discarded. Reads were aligned to IMGT to assign V, D and J genes, CDR3 length, and insertions or deletions at six rearrangement sites. Within each subset, clonotype counts were normalized to sorted cell number, and only after that were true diversity and Gini coefficients computed with the tcR R package. The overlap coefficient, calculated on TCRB nucleotide sequences, was used to measure repertoire sharing. As a proxy for the pre-selection repertoire, out-of-frame TCRB sequences from naive cells were analyzed. Imported from immuneACCESS, the table was reduced by TCRdb to in-frame sequences with V and J called. These copies leave out some clones; in studies compared against another copy, an unresolved V gene accounts for under half, and the cause of the remainder is not known. That table furnishes V, J and clone size, whereas the DNA furnished D and trimming. Present in this sample are a few hundred thousand clones, 16% of which were seen just once. In total, the top ten clones hold about 0.08% of the sample.

Each donor gave one peripheral blood draw, roughly 0.11 L on average, collected into heparinised tubes. A BD FACSAria II was used to sort naive, central memory, regulatory and stem cell-like memory CD4+ T cells with a panel that included CD45RO, CCR7, CD25, CD127, CD95 and CD27. Purity was above 95% for every sorted population. PBMCs were isolated right away by Lymphoprep density gradient centrifugation and were stained directly, without culture. To minimize batch effects, samples were stained and sorted in pairs, one healthy donor with one patient per experiment. V is trimmed back by 1 base and J by 5 bases, and the junction contains 8 bases that no gene match accounts for. Via the germline V gene, CDR1 is SGHTA and CDR2 FQGNSA. The CDR3 sequence holds 16 residues, the cysteine and phenylalanine included. CDR3 DNA only is kept here, 48 bases in frame from base 1.

The chain is assembled from TRBV7-2 and TRBJ2-4; 7 bases in the middle match TRBD1. The sample comprised naive CD4+ T cells from blood. The cell subset or site label, read with the paper, signifies: true naive CD4+ T cells. The source is a man aged 25 to 40 with type 1 diabetes. DNA sequence: TGTGCCAGCAGCTTAGTACTAAGACAGGGCGAAAACATTCAGTACTTC. It is translated as CASSLVLRQGENIQYF.